This paragraph covers one TCR beta chain sequence. CDR1 SGHRS and CDR2 YFSETQ come from the germline V gene. Trimming took off 5 bases at V and 2 bases at J, with 8 bases between the two ends. This CDR3 has 13 residues. The sample originates from a study of blood T cell repertoires in COVID-19. Study overall: The cDNA or gDNA used as material had been derived from T cells, B-cell-depleted T cells, or PBMCs.

In the study's own analysis: The assay estimated nucleated cells by amplifying reference gene primers. Here immunoSEQ multiplex PCR was the method, and the copy in TCRdb shows in-frame clones only, minus some. That table is the source of V, J and clone size, and D and trimming were worked out from the DNA. The repertoire holds 300,000 or so clones, with about 90% as singletons. The sample comprised peripheral blood. This rearrangement joins TRBV5-1 to TRBJ2-1; maybe TRBD2 (6 bases). The receptor comes from a man younger than 30 who had recovered from COVID-19. The CDR3 protein is CASSRETYNEQFF. For the CDR3, the DNA is TGCGCCAGCAGTCGGGAGACCTACAATGAGCAGTTCTTC.